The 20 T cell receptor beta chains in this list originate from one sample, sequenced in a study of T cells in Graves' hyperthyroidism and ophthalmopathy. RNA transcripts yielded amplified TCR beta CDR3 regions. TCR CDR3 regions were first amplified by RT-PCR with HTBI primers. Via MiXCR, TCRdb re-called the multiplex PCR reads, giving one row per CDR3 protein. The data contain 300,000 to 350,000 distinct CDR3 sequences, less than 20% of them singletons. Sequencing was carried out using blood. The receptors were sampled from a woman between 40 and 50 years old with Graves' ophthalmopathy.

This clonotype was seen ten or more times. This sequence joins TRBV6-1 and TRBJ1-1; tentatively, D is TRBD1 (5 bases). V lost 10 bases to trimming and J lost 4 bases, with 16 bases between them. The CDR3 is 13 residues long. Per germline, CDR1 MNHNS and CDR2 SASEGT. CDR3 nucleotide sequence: TGTGCCACCTCGACAGCCTTTACCACTGAAGCTTTCTTT. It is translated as CATSTAFTTEAFF.

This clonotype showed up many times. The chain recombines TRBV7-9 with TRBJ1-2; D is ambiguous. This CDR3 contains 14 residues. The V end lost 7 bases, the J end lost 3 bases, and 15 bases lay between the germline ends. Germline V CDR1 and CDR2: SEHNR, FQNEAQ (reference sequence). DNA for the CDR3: TGTGCCAGCACCAACACCTTACTCGACTATGGCTACACCTTC. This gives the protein CASTNTLLDYGYTF.

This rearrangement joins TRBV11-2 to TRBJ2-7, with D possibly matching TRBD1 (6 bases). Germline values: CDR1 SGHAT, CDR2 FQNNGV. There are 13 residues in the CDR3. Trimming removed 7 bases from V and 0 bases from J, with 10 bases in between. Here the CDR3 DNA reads TGTGCCAGCACCCGACAGGCCTCCTACGAGCAGTACTTC. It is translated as CASTRQASYEQYF.

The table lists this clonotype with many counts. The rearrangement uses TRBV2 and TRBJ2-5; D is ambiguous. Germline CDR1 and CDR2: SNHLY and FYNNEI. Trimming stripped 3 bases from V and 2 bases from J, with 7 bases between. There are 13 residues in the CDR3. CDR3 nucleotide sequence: TGTGCCAGCAGTGAGTGGCAGCAAGAGACCCAGTACTTC. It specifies CASSEWQQETQYF.

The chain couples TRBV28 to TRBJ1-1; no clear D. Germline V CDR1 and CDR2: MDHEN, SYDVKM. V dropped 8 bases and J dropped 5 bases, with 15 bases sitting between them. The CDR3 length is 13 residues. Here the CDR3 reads CASSPPMSTEAFF. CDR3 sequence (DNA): TGTGCCAGCTCACCACCAATGTCTACTGAAGCTTTCTTT.

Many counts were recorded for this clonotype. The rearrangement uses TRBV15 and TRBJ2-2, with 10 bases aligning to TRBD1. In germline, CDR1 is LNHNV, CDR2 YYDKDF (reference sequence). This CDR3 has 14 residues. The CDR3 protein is CATVGTGESGELFF. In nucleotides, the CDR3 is TGTGCTACCGTGGGGACAGGGGAATCCGGGGAGCTGTTTTTT.

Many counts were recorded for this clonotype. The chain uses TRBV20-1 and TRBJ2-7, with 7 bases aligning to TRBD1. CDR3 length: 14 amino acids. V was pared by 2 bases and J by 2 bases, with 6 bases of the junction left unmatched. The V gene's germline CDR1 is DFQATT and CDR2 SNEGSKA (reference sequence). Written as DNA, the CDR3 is TGCAGTGCTAGACATTTTGGGACAGCCTACGAGCAGTACTTC. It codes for CSARHFGTAYEQYF.

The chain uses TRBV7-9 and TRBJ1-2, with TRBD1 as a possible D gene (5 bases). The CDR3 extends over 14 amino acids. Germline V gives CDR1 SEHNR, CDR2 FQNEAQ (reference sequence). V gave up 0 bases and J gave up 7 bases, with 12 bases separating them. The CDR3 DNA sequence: TGTGCCAGCAGCTTAGCCACATGGGGCGCTGGCTACACCTTC. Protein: CASSLATWGAGYTF.

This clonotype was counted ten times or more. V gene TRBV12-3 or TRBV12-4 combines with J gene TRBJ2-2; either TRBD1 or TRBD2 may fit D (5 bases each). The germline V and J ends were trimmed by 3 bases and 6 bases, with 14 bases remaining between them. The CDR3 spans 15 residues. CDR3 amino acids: CASSFTGTGSGELFF. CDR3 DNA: TGTGCCAGCAGTTTTACGGGGACGGGATCCGGGGAGCTGTTTTTT.

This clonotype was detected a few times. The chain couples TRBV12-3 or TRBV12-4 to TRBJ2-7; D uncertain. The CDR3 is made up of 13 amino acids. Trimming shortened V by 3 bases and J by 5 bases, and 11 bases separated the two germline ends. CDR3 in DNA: TGTGCCAGCAGTTTCTCACTCAGCGACGAGCAGTACTTC. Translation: CASSFSLSDEQYF.

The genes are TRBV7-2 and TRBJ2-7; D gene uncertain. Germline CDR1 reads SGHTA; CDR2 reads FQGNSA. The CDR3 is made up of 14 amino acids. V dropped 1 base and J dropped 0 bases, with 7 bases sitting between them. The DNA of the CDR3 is TGTGCCAGCAGCTTAGGTAGGATCTCCTACGAGCAGTACTTC. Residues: CASSLGRISYEQYF.

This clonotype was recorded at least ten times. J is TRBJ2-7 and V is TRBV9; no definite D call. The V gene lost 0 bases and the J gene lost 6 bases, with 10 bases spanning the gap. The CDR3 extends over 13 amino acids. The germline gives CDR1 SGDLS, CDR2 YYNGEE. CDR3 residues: CASSVDPGTEQYF. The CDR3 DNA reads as TGTGCCAGCAGCGTAGATCCCGGCACCGAGCAGTACTTC.

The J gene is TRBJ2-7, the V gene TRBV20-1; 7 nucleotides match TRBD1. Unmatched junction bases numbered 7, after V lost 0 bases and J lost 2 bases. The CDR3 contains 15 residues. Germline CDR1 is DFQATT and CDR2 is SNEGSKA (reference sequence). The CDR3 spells CSARDTRTGPYEQYF. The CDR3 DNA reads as TGCAGTGCTAGAGATACCCGGACAGGCCCCTACGAGCAGTACTTC.

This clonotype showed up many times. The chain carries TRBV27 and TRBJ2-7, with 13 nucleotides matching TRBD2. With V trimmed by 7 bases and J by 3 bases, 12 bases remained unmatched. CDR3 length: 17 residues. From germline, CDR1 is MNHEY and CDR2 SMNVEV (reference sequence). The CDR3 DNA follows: TGTGCCAGCAAAAAGAACCCAGGACTAGCGGGAGACTACGAGCAGTACTTC. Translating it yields CASKKNPGLAGDYEQYF.

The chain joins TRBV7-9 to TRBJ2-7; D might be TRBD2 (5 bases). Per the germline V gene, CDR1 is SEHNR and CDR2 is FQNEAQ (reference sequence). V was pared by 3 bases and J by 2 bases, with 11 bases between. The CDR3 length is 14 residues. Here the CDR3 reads CASSFSREPYEQYF. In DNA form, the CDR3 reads TGTGCCAGCAGCTTCAGTAGGGAGCCCTACGAGCAGTACTTC. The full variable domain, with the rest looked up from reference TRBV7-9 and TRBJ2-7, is DTGVSQNPRHKITKRGQNVTFRCDPISEHNRLYWYRQTLGQGPEFLTYFQNEAQLEKSRLLSDRFSAERPKGSFSTLEIQRTEQGDSAMYLCASSFSREPYEQYFGPGTRLTVT.

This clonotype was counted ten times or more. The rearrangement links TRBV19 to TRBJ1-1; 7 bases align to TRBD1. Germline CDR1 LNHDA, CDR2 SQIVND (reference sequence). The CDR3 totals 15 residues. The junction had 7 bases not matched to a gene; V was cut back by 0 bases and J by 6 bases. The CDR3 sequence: CASSIDIWRGPEAFF. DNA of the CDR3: TGTGCCAGTAGTATAGACATCTGGAGGGGGCCTGAAGCTTTCTTT.

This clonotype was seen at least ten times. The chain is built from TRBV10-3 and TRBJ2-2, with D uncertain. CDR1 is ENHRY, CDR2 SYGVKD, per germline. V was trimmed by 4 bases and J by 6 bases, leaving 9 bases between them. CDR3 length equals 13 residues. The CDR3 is CAISGEFSGELFF. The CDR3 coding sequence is TGTGCCATCAGTGGAGAGTTCTCCGGGGAGCTGTTTTTT.

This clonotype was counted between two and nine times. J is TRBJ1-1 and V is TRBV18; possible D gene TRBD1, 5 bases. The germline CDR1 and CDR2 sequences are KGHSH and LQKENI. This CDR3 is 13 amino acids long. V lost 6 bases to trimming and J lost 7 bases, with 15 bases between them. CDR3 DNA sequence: TGTGCCAGCTCCCCAAGCCTAGACAGTGAAGCTTTCTTT. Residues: CASSPSLDSEAFF.

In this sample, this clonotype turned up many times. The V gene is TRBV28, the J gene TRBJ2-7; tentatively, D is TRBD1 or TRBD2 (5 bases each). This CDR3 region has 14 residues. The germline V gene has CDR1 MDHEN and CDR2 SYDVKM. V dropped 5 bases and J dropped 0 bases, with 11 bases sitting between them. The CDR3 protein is CASSPPGTSYEQYF. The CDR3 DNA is TGTGCCAGCAGTCCCCCCGGGACCTCCTACGAGCAGTACTTC.

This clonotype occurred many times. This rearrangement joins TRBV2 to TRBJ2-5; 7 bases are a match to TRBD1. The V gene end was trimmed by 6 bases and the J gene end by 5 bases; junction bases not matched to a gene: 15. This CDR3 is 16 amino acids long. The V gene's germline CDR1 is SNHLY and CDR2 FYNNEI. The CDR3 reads CASRADFGQAWETQYF. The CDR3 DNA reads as TGTGCCAGCAGAGCGGATTTTGGACAGGCGTGGGAGACCCAGTACTTC.